Listed below are T cell receptor beta chains from one sample, sequenced in a study of CD8+ T cells in alopecia areata. The data were produced by immunoSEQ multiplex PCR, yet TCRdb's version contains in-frame clones alone and is incomplete. The data show around 210,000 clones, over 60% seen once. Sequenced here: CD4+ T cells sorted from blood, sampled at week 4, from a patient treated with tofacitinib. The receptor set was obtained from a human donor with alopecia areata. Each CDR3 is given with its conserved first and last residue. The D gene is left open where the match is weak. The size of a clone is reported for some rows only, either as once, few or many, or as a class for expanded clones.

. TRBD1 TRBJ1-1 TRBV2 TGTGCCAGCAGTCAGGGGGAGAACACTGAAGCTTTCTTT CASSQGENTEAFF
. . TRBJ2-1 TRBV10-3 TGTGCCATCAGTGAAAGGGCAGAGCAGTTCTTC CAISERAEQFF
. . TRBJ2-3 TRBV4-3 TGCGCCAGCAGCCAAGAGGCCTCCCCGGGAGATACGCAGTATTTT CASSQEASPGDTQYF
. . TRBJ2-3 TRBV18 TGTGCCAGCTCACCCTGGACGGGATCTGCCGATACGCAGTATTTT CASSPWTGSADTQYF
. . TRBJ2-3 TRBV30 TGTGCCTGGAGTGGGGGGGAGAGCACAGATACGCAGTATTTT CAWSGGESTDTQYF
. . TRBJ2-7 TRBV9 TGTGCCAGCAGCGTAGCGGCAGGGTCGTACTACGAGCAGTACTTC CASSVAAGSYYEQYF
. . TRBJ2-6 TRBV15 TGTGCCACCAGCAGAGCCGCAATCCCCACTGGGGCCAACGTCCTGACTTTC CATSRAAIPTGANVLTF
. . TRBJ2-7 TRBV7-9 TGTGCCAGCAGCTTAATATCCTACGAGCAGTACTTC CASSLISYEQYF
. . TRBJ1-5 TRBV2 TGTGCCAGCAGTCCTGACAGGTCTCAGCCCCAGCATTTT CASSPDRSQPQHF
. . TRBJ2-2 TRBV2 TGTGCCAGTGAGCGAGGTGCGGGCAACACCGGGGAGCTGTTTTTT CASERGAGNTGELFF
. . TRBJ1-2 TRBV20-1 TGCAGTGGAACAGGGAACTATGGCTACACCTTC CSGTGNYGYTF
. TRBD1 TRBJ1-2 TRBV29-1 TGCAGCGGGGGTGGACAGGACTATGGCTACACCTTC CSGGGQDYGYTF
. . TRBJ2-1 TRBV29-1 TGCAGCGCTGACCTCTTCCGCCATGAGCAGTTCTTC CSADLFRHEQFF
few . TRBJ1-5 TRBV5-6 TGTGCCAGCAGTCTTAGACAGGCACACAATCAGCCCCAGCATTTT CASSLRQAHNQPQHF
. . TRBJ1-2 TRBV19 TGTGCCAGTAGTATAACGGACAAGTATGGCTACACCTTC CASSITDKYGYTF
. . TRBJ2-1 TRBV5-8 TGTGCCAGCAGCTTGTATCGAGGGGCCGACTACAATGAGCAGTTCTTC CASSLYRGADYNEQFF
. TRBD1 TRBJ1-4 TRBV4-3 TGCGCCAGCAGCCAAGATCGAGACAGGGGTCGTCCGGCTGAAAAACTGTTTTTT CASSQDRDRGRPAEKLFF
. . TRBJ1-5 TRBV23-1 TGCGCCAGCAGTCAGGGGGGCGCCCACGGAGGCAATCAGCCCCAGCATTTT CASSQGGAHGGNQPQHF
few . TRBJ2-7 TRBV5-6 TGTGCCAGCAGCTTGTTCACTCTCTCCGGGGAGTACTTC CASSLFTLSGEYF
. . TRBJ2-3 TRBV14 TGTGCCGTCTCAAAGGGGGTTACAGATACGCAGTATTTT CAVSKGVTDTQYF
. . TRBJ1-5 TRBV7-3 TGTGCCAGCGCGGCCGGGGCGGGCAATCAGCCCCAGCATTTT CASAAGAGNQPQHF
. . TRBJ2-7 TRBV2 TGTGCCAGCAGTGAAGGGGGGGCAGTGGGCGAGCAGTACTTC CASSEGGAVGEQYF
few . TRBJ1-2 TRBV10-1 TGCGCCAGCAGTCCGTCCCAGGGAAGCGGCACCAGCTATGGCTACACCTTC CASSPSQGSGTSYGYTF
. . TRBJ1-2 TRBV5-1 TGCGCCAGCAGCTTATCACAGCCCTATGGCTACACCTTC CASSLSQPYGYTF
. . TRBJ2-5 TRBV11-3 TGTGCCAGCAGCTTAGGGGTGAGAGAGACCCAGTACTTC CASSLGVRETQYF
. . TRBJ1-2 TRBV30 TGTGCCTGGGCGACTGCGGGGGGCTACACCTTC CAWATAGGYTF
. . TRBJ2-7 TRBV7-2 TGTGCCAGCAGCTTATTCCAGGGGAACTACGAGCAGTACTTC CASSLFQGNYEQYF
. . TRBJ1-1 TRBV5-1 TGCGCCAGCAGCTTGGTAGGCCCCCGTGGCACTGAAGCTTTCTTT CASSLVGPRGTEAFF
few . TRBJ2-2 TRBV30 TGTGCCTGGAGTGTACCTTTTCGGCGCACCGGGGAGCTGTTTTTT CAWSVPFRRTGELFF